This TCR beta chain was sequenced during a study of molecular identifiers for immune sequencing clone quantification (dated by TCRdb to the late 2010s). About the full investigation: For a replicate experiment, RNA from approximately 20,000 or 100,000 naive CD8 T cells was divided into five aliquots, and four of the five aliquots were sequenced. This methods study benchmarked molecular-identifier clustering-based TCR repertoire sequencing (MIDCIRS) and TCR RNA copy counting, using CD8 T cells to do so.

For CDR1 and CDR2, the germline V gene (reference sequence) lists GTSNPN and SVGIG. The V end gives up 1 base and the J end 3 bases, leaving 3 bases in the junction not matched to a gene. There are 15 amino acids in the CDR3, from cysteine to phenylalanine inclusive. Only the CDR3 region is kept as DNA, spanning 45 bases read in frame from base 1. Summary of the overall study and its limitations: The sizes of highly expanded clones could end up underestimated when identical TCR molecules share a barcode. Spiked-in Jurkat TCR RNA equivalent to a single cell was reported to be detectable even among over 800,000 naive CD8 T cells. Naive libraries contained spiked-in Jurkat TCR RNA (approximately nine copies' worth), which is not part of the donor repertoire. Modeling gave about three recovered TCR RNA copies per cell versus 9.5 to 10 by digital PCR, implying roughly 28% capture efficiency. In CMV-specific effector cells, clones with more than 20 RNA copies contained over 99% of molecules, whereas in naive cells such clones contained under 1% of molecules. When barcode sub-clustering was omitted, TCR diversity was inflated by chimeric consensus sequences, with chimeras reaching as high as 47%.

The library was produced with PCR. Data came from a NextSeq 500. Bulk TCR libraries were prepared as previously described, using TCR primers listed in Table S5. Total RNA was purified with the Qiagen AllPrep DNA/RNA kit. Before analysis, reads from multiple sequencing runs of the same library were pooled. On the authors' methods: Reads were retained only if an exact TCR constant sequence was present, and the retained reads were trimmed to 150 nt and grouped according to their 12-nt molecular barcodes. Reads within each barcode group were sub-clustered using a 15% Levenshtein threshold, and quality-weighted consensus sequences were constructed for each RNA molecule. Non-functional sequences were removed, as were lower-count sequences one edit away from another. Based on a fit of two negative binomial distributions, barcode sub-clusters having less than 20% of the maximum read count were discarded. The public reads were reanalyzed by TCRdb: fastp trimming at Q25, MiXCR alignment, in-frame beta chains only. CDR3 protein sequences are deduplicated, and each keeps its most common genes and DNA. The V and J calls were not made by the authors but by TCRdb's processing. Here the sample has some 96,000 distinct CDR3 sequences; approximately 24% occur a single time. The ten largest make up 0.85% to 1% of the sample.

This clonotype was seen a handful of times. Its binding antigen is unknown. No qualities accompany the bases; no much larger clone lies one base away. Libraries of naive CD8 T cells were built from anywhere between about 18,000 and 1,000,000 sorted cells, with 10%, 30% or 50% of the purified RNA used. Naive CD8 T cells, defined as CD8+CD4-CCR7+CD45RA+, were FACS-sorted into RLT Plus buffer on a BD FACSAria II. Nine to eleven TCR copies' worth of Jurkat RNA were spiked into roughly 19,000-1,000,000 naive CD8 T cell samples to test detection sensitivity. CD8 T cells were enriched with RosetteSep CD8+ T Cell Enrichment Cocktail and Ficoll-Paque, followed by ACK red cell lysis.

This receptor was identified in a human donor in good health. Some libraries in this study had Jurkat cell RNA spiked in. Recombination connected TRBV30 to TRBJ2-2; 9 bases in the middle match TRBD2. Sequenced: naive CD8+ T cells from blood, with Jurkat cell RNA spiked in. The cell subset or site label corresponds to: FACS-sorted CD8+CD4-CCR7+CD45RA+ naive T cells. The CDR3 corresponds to CAWSELAGDTGELFF. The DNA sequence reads TGTGCCTGGAGTGAATTAGCGGGAGACACCGGGGAGCTGTTTTTT.